A selection of T cell receptor beta chains follows, all from one sample in a study of identical twins. TCRdb reprocessed the 5' RACE reads via MiXCR and lists one record per CDR3 protein. In the table there are about 280,000 distinct CDR3 sequences, approximately 8% of which are singletons. A further study also used this sample, focusing on yellow fever vaccine responses in identical twins.

The sequenced material came from memory (CD45RO+) T cells sorted from blood. Receptors were obtained from a woman under 30 in good health. The CDR3 runs from the conserved cysteine through the conserved F or W. The D gene is left open where the match is weak. Clone sizes are given selectively: once, few, many, or a class where the clone is expanded.

TRBV3-1,TRBJ1-5,TRBD1,.,TGTGCCAGCAGCCAAGGGACAGGGGGCGATCAGCCCCAGCATTTT,CASSQGTGGDQPQHF
TRBV5-1,TRBJ1-5,TRBD1,few,TGCGCCAGCAGTTGGGGGACAGGAGGGAATCAGCCCCAGCATTTT,CASSWGTGGNQPQHF
TRBV20-1,TRBJ2-7,TRBD2,.,TGCAGTGCTAGTTCCGGGACTAGCGGGAGGAGCTCCTACGAGCAGTACTTC,CSASSGTSGRSSYEQYF
TRBV6-5,TRBJ2-3,TRBD1,few,TGTGCCAGCAGTTACCGCGGACAGGGGCACGATACGCAGTATTTT,CASSYRGQGHDTQYF
TRBV4-2,TRBJ2-1,TRBD2,.,TGTGCCAGCAGCCAAGATACGGCTAGCGGACACAATGAGCAGTTCTTC,CASSQDTASGHNEQFF
TRBV20-1,TRBJ1-1,.,few,TGCAGTGCTCGCACCACGGAGAAAATTTACACTGAAGCTTTCTTT,CSARTTEKIYTEAFF
TRBV28,TRBJ2-7,.,many,TGTGCCAGCAGTTTATTTGAGGGAGCGGACGAGCAGTACTTC,CASSLFEGADEQYF
TRBV3-1,TRBJ2-7,.,few,TGTGCCAGCAGCCAAGGGTCTAGCATCTACTACGAGCAGTACTTC,CASSQGSSIYYEQYF
TRBV5-1,TRBJ2-4,.,many,TGCGCCAGCAGCTCGCCGACCGTAAACATTCAGTACTTC,CASSSPTVNIQYF
TRBV20-1,TRBJ2-5,.,many,TGCAGTGCCAAGACAGGCATCGTGGAGACCCAGTACTTC,CSAKTGIVETQYF
TRBV19,TRBJ1-3,.,few,TGTGCCAGTAGTATTGGTGGCAGAAACACCATATATTTT,CASSIGGRNTIYF
TRBV20-1,TRBJ1-2,.,few,TGCAGTGCTAGAGACCAGGGGAATGGCTACACCTTC,CSARDQGNGYTF
TRBV11-2,TRBJ1-1,.,few,TGTGCCAGCTGTGCGAACACTGAAGCTTTCTTT,CASCANTEAFF
TRBV3-1,TRBJ1-3,.,.,TGTGCCAGCAGCCAAATGCGATCAAGGGGAAACACCATATATTTT,CASSQMRSRGNTIYF
TRBV5-5,TRBJ1-1,.,many,TGTGCCAGCAGCTCCACAGGGTACACTGAAGCTTTCTTT,CASSSTGYTEAFF
TRBV29-1,TRBJ2-1,TRBD2,many,TGCAGCGTTGACAGTACGCCGGTAGCGGGAGGCGTGGAGTTCTTC,CSVDSTPVAGGVEFF
TRBV5-5,TRBJ1-2,TRBD1,many,TGTGCCAGCAGCTTGGGGAACCGGGACAGTTTTCATGGCTACACCTTC,CASSLGNRDSFHGYTF
TRBV4-2,TRBJ2-4,TRBD1,many,TGTGCCAGCAGCCAGGGACGGACAGGGGAGGGCATTCAGTACTTC,CASSQGRTGEGIQYF
TRBV6-4,TRBJ2-1,TRBD1,many,TGTGCCAGCAGTGACCGACAGGGGGAGGGTGATGAGCAGTTCTTC,CASSDRQGEGDEQFF
TRBV28,TRBJ2-1,TRBD1,.,TGTGCCAGCAGTCAGGGACAGGGGGGGAACAATGAGCAGTTCTTC,CASSQGQGGNNEQFF
TRBV12-3/TRBV12-4,TRBJ1-4,.,many,TGTGCCAGCAGTTTAGCAAGGGACATGGTTTTT,CASSLARDMVF
TRBV6-2/TRBV6-3,TRBJ1-6,TRBD1,many,TGTGCCAGCAGAGGACAGGCCCATTCACCCCTCCACTTT,CASRGQAHSPLHF
TRBV6-1,TRBJ2-5,.,.,TGTGCCAGCAGGCGTTCCCGGGGGCTGTGGCAAGAGACCCAGTACTTC,CASRRSRGLWQETQYF